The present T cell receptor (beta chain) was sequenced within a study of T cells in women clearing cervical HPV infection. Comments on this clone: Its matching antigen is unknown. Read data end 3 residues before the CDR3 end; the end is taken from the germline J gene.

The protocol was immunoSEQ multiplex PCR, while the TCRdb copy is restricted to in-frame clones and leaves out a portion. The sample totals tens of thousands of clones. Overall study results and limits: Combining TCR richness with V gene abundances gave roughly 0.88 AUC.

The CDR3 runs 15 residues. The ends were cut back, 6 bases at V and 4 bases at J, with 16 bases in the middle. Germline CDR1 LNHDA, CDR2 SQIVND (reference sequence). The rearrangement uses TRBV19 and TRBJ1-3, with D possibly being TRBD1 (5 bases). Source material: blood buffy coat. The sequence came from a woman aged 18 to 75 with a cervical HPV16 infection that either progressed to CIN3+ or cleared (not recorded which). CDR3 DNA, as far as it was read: TGTGCCAGTAGCCCCGGCGGGGCAAGAGGAAACACC. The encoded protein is CASSPGGARGNT. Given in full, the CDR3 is CASSPGGARGNTIYF. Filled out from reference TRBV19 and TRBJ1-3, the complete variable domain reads DGGITQSPKYLFRKEGQNVTLSCEQNLNHDAMYWYRQDPGQGLRLIYYSQIVNDFQKGDIAEGYSVSREKKESFPLTVTSAQKNPTAFYLCASSPGGARGNTIYFGEGSWLTVV.